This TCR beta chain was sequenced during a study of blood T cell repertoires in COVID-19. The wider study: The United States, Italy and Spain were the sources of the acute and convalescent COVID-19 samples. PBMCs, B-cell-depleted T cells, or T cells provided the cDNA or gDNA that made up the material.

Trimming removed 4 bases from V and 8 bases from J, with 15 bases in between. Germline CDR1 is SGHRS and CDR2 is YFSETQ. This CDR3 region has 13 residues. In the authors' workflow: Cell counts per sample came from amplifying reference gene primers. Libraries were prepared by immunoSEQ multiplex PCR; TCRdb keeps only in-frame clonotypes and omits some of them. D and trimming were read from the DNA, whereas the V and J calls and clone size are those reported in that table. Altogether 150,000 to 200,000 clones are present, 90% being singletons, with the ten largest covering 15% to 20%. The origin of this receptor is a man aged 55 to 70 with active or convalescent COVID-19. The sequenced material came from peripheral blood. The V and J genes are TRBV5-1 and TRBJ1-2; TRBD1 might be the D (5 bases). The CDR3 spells CASSGEGLGGYTF. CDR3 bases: TGCGCCAGCAGCGGGGAGGGGCTGGGCGGCTACACCTTC.